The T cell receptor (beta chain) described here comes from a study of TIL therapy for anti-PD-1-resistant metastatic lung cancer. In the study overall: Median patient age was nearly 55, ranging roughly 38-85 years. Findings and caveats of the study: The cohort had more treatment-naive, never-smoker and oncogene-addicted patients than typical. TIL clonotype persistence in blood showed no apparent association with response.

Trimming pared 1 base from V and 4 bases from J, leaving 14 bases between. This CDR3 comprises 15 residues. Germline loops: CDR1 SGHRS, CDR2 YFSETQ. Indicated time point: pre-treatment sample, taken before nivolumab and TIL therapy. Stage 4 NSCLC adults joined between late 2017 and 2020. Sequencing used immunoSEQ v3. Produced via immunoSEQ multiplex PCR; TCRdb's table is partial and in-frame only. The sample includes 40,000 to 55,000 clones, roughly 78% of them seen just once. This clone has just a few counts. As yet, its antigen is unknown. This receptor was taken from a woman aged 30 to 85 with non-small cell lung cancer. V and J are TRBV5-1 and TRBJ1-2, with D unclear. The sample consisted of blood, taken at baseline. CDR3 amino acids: CASSLWVDSTYGYTF. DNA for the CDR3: TGCGCCAGCAGCTTGTGGGTCGACTCGACCTATGGCTACACCTTC.